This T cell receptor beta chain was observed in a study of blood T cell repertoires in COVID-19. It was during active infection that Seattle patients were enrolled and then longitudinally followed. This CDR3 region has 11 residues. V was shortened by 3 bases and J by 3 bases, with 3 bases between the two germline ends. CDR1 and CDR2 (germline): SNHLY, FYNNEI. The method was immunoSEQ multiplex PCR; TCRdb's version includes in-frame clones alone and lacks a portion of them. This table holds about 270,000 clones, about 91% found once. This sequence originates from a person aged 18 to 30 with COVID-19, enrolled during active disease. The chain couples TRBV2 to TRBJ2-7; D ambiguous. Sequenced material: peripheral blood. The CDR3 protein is CASSDYYEQYF. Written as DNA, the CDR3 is TGTGCCAGCAGTGACTACTACGAGCAGTACTTC.